The present TCR beta chain was sequenced within a study of blood T cell repertoires in COVID-19. Background on the study: T cells, B-cell-depleted T cells, or PBMCs provided the cDNA or gDNA that served as material.

Original handling: It was from reference gene primer amplification that nucleated cell counts were estimated. Profiling relied on immunoSEQ multiplex PCR, and the TCRdb table lists in-frame clones only, not all of them. The D gene and trimming were derived from the DNA, and the V and J assignments and clone size from that table. The top ten hold about 4% of the sample, which has about 240,000 clones, 80% to 90% seen once. CDR1 MDHEN and CDR2 SYDVKM come from the germline V gene. J was trimmed by 4 bases and V by 5 bases; bases with no gene match: 7. The CDR3 runs to 15 residues. This clone was counted a single time. Recovered status in Cohort 3 required two negative PCRs, clearance, or symptom resolution.

This sequence joins TRBV28 and TRBJ2-7, with 11 bases lining up with TRBD2. The sequence came from a woman under 40 who had recovered from COVID-19. The sequencing input was PBMCs or T cells enriched from blood (not recorded which). This CDR3 is CASSASTSGNYEQYF. The CDR3, as DNA: TGTGCCAGCAGTGCCTCGACTAGCGGGAATTACGAGCAGTACTTC.